Presented here are 14 T cell receptor beta chains from one specimen sequenced in a study of blood T cell repertoires in COVID-19. Profiled with immunoSEQ multiplex PCR; TCRdb holds only in-frame clones, not every one. Of 130,000 to 150,000 clones listed, 80% to 90% are singletons. Sequenced: peripheral blood. Receptors originate from a woman between 50 and 59 years old with acute or convalescent COVID-19.

The chain employs TRBV18 and TRBJ2-5; 7 bases line up with TRBD1. V was clipped by 6 bases and J by 3 bases; unmatched bases: 7. Germline CDR1 reads KGHSH; CDR2 reads LQKENI. This CDR3 is built from 14 residues. The CDR3 region is CASSPWTGEETQYF. The CDR3 DNA follows: TGTGCCAGCTCGCCGTGGACAGGTGAAGAGACCCAGTACTTC.

The chain combines TRBV9 with TRBJ1-2; 7 bases fit TRBD1. The germline CDR1 and CDR2 sequences are SGDLS and YYNGEE. With 2 bases clipped from V and 8 bases from J, the junction kept 9 bases outside the gene matches. There are 14 residues in the CDR3. The CDR3 loop reads CASSVGSGTEGYTF. The CDR3 nucleotides read TGTGCCAGCAGCGTCGGATCCGGGACAGAAGGCTACACCTTC. The full variable domain, completed using reference TRBV9 and TRBJ1-2, is DSGVTQTPKHLITATGQRVTLRCSPRSGDLSVYWYQQSLDQGLQFLIQYYNGEERAKGNILERFSAQQFPDLHSELNLSSLELGDSALYFCASSVGSGTEGYTFGSGTRLTVV.

The chain has TRBV19 and TRBJ2-5; D is perhaps TRBD1 (5 bases). Trimming cost V 1 base and J 3 bases, with 6 bases left between them. Germline V lookup: CDR1 LNHDA, CDR2 SQIVND (reference sequence). The CDR3 contains 13 residues. CDR3 DNA: TGTGCCAGTAGTATAGGGACAAAAGAGACCCAGTACTTC. Translation gives CASSIGTKETQYF.

The chain combines TRBV6-1 with TRBJ2-6; perhaps TRBD1 as D (5 bases). Germline-derived CDR1 and CDR2 are MNHNS and SASEGT. Trimming pared 2 bases from V and 0 bases from J, leaving 14 bases between. This CDR3 spans 18 amino acids. The CDR3 nucleotides read TGTGCCAGCAGTGAACGAAGGGGTCGAAGCTCTGGGGCCAACGTCCTGACTTTC. Amino acids: CASSERRGRSSGANVLTF.

This sequence joins TRBV7-2 and TRBJ2-7; TRBD2 is a possible D gene (6 bases). V was pared by 5 bases and J by 0 bases, with 11 bases between. Germline lookup yields CDR1 SGHTA and CDR2 FQGNSA. The CDR3 runs 14 residues. The CDR3: CASSPGLTSYEQYF. The CDR3 DNA follows: TGTGCCAGCAGCCCGGGACTGACCTCCTACGAGCAGTACTTC.

This clone was seen only once. The rearrangement uses TRBV5-1 and TRBJ2-2, with 8 bases aligning to TRBD1. Trimming took 0 bases from V and 6 from J; bases not matched to a gene: 4. This CDR3 contains 15 residues. Per the germline V gene, CDR1 is SGHRS and CDR2 is YFSETQ. The CDR3 here is CASSLGWTGSGELFF. CDR3 in DNA: TGCGCCAGCAGCTTGGGATGGACAGGGTCCGGGGAGCTGTTTTTT. Drawing the rest from reference TRBV5-1 and TRBJ2-2, the complete variable domain is KAGVTQTPRYLIKTRGQQVTLSCSPISGHRSVSWYQQTPGQGLQFLFEYFSETQRNKGNFPGRFSGRQFSNSRSEMNVSTLELGDSALYLCASSLGWTGSGELFFGEGSRLTVL.

The J gene is TRBJ1-2, the V gene TRBV2; TRBD1 aligns across 9 bases. The J segment lost 4 bases and the V segment lost 6 bases, leaving 3 bases of the junction unmatched. The germline V gene encodes CDR1 SNHLY and CDR2 FYNNEI. CDR3 length: 13 amino acids. The CDR3 sequence: CASSRDRAYGYTF. The CDR3 DNA follows: TGTGCCAGCAGCCGGGACAGGGCCTATGGCTACACCTTC.

J is TRBJ2-1 and V is TRBV7-2, with D perhaps TRBD2 (6 bases). Germline V gene lookup returns CDR1 SGHTA and CDR2 FQGNSA. The V end lost 3 bases, the J end lost 4 bases, and 13 bases lay between the germline ends. This CDR3 spans 15 amino acids. The CDR3 DNA follows: TGTGCCAGCAGCTTGGACCCCGCGGGGTACAATGAGCAGTTCTTC. Residues: CASSLDPAGYNEQFF.

This clone is a singleton in its sample. The chain is built from TRBV4-1 and TRBJ2-3; D uncertain. V was clipped by 0 bases and J by 7 bases, with 8 bases between them. The germline gives CDR1 MGHRA, CDR2 YSYEKL. The CDR3 has 13 residues. The chain's CDR3 is CASSQDLTNTQYF. CDR3 sequence (DNA): TGCGCCAGCAGCCAAGATTTAACAAATACGCAGTATTTT.

This chain joins TRBV19 and TRBJ1-5, with a possible D match to TRBD1 (6 bases). This CDR3 has 18 amino acids. V lost 7 bases, J lost 2 bases, and 24 bases lay in between. Germline lookup yields CDR1 LNHDA and CDR2 SQIVND (reference sequence). The CDR3 reads CASTEGTRFLRGNQPQHF. The CDR3 DNA reads as TGTGCCAGTACCGAAGGGACAAGGTTCCTCCGTGGCAATCAGCCCCAGCATTTT.

The chain couples TRBV30 to TRBJ2-1; D is undetermined. CDR3 length: 12 amino acids. V lost 5 bases, J lost 8 bases, and 13 bases lay in between. Germline CDR1 and CDR2: GTSNPN and SVGIG (reference sequence). The CDR3 region has the DNA TGTGCCTGGCTCCCGGCAGGTCATGAGCAGTTCTTC. Amino acid sequence: CAWLPAGHEQFF. Supplemented by reference TRBV30 and TRBJ2-1, the full variable domain reads SQTIHQWPATLVQPVGSPLSLECTVEGTSNPNLYWYRQAAGRGLQLLFYSVGIGQISSEVPQNLSASRPQDRQFILSSKKLLLSDSGFYLCAWLPAGHEQFFGPGTRLTVL.

The genes are TRBV28 and TRBJ1-2; D might be TRBD1 (6 bases). With 5 bases removed from V and 4 bases from J, the gap between germline ends came to 14 bases. The CDR3 sequence is 14 residues long. Per the germline V gene, CDR1 is MDHEN and CDR2 is SYDVKM. CDR3 in amino acids: CASSHGGDTYGYTF. The CDR3 coding sequence is TGTGCCAGCAGTCATGGGGGGGACACCTATGGCTACACCTTC.

This clone was seen only once. The chain combines TRBV27 with TRBJ2-7; 12 bases align to TRBD1. There are 12 residues in the CDR3. Germline loops: CDR1 MNHEY, CDR2 SMNVEV (reference sequence). Trimming cost V 8 bases and J 6 bases; bases outside gene matches: 2. CDR3 in amino acids: CASSGQGAEQYF. The CDR3 nucleotides read TGTGCCAGCTCGGGACAGGGGGCCGAGCAGTACTTC.

The chain has TRBV19 and TRBJ1-1, with D possibly TRBD1 on 5 matching bases. The CDR3 runs to 16 residues. Germline V gives CDR1 LNHDA, CDR2 SQIVND (reference sequence). Trimming took 7 bases from V and 4 from J, leaving 22 bases between them. CDR3 sequence: CASTLSLGDRGTEAFF. CDR3 sequence (DNA): TGTGCCAGTACCCTCTCTCTAGGAGATAGGGGCACTGAAGCTTTCTTT.